Listed here are 14 T cell receptor beta chains from one sample, sequenced in a study of T cell repertoires in cytomegalovirus infection (dated by TCRdb to about 2019). Sample treatment or condition, as interpreted from the label and publication: in vitro stimulation with specific CMV peptide epitopes to enrich CMV-specific T cells. TCRdb shows the sequencer as Illumina HiSeq 1500. TCRdb reworked the public reads: Q25 trimming with fastp, MiXCR clone assembly, productive beta chains retained. Each CDR3 protein appears once, grouped with its most common genes and DNA. The sample table holds 80,000 to 90,000 distinct CDR3 sequences, of which 45% to 55% were seen once. Of the sample, over 85% falls within the top ten clones. Their antigens are not known. The starting material was CD8+ T cells from cultured PBMCs, obtained from culture after CMV antigen stimulation. The receptors derive from a human donor in good health (CMV status not recorded). Some clones in this sample may be carry-over from other donors' samples.

This clonotype has ten or more counts. The rearrangement links TRBV7-8 to TRBJ2-5, with TRBD2 matching over 7 bases. V dropped 4 bases and J dropped 5; count of bases not matched to a gene: 4. Germline CDR1 SGHVS, CDR2 FQNEAQ. The CDR3 contains 13 residues. This CDR3 reads CASSSTGGETQYF. Here the CDR3 DNA reads TGTGCCAGCAGCTCTACGGGGGGTGAGACCCAGTACTTC.

The chain couples TRBV5-1 to TRBJ1-1, with 8 bases that match TRBD1. The CDR3 spans 15 residues. V gave up 3 bases and J gave up 1 base; unmatched junction bases: 5. Germline values: CDR1 SGHRS, CDR2 YFSETQ. As DNA, the CDR3 is TGCGCCAGCAGCTCGGCCGGGACAGGGAACACTGAAGCTTTCTTT. Protein: CASSSAGTGNTEAFF.

This clonotype was seen more than once but under ten times. The V and J genes are TRBV27 and TRBJ2-7; TRBD2 might be the D (6 bases). V was pared by 6 bases and J by 2 bases, with 20 bases between. Germline CDR1 and CDR2: MNHEY and SMNVEV (reference sequence). The CDR3 is 16 amino acids. DNA of the CDR3: TGTGCCAGCAGCCCCCTAGGAGGGGCTGACCCCTACGAGCAGTACTTC. Translated, it gives CASSPLGGADPYEQYF.

The chain recombines TRBV6-1 with TRBJ2-7; no clear D. Germline V gene lookup returns CDR1 MNHNS and CDR2 SASEGT. Trimming stripped 4 bases from V and 0 bases from J, with 10 bases between. The CDR3 is made up of 14 amino acids. The CDR3 DNA sequence: TGTGCCAGCAGTGGGCACCTACTCTCCTACGAGCAGTACTTC. Protein product: CASSGHLLSYEQYF.

V is TRBV10-3 and J is TRBJ1-1; 10 positions agree with TRBD1. V lost 9 bases and J lost 12; bases outside the gene matches: 13. The CDR3 totals 13 residues. Germline assignment: CDR1 ENHRY and CDR2 SYGVKD. The CDR3 is CAILHSEGQGTFF. CDR3 in DNA: TGTGCCATTCTTCACAGTGAGGGACAGGGGACTTTCTTT.

The chain joins TRBV28 to TRBJ1-4; D not resolved. Trimming took off 4 bases at V and 5 bases at J, with 11 bases between the two ends. CDR1 and CDR2 from the germline V gene are MDHEN and SYDVKM. The CDR3 spans 14 residues. The chain's CDR3 is CASSSVSANEKLFF. CDR3 DNA sequence: TGTGCCAGCAGTTCGGTGTCAGCGAATGAAAAACTGTTTTTT.

In this sample, this clonotype turned up a few times. J is TRBJ1-5 and V is TRBV7-2; perhaps TRBD1 as D (5 bases). CDR3 length: 15 amino acids. The germline V gene has CDR1 SGHTA and CDR2 FQGNSA. The V gene lost 5 bases and the J gene lost 7 bases, with 18 bases spanning the gap. The CDR3 nucleotides are TGTGCCAGCAGCGCTGGATTCGGGGCGGGCCAGCCCCAGCATTTT. As protein: CASSAGFGAGQPQHF.

The genes are TRBV7-9 and TRBJ2-3, with 7 nucleotides matching TRBD2. The germline V gene encodes CDR1 SEHNR and CDR2 FQNEAQ (reference sequence). The CDR3 contains 14 residues. V gave up 2 bases and J gave up 3 bases; unmatched junction bases: 2. Written as DNA, the CDR3 is TGTGCCAGCAGCTTAAAAGCGGGAACAGATACGCAGTATTTT. This gives the protein CASSLKAGTDTQYF.

This rearrangement joins TRBV7-3 to TRBJ2-7, with 9 bases matching TRBD1. Looked up from germline, CDR1 is SGHTA and CDR2 is FQGTGA. The J segment lost 0 bases and the V segment lost 5 bases, leaving 8 bases of the junction unmatched. CDR3 size: 16 residues. The CDR3 sequence: CASSPPGTGSSYEQYF. The CDR3 DNA is TGTGCCAGCAGCCCACCCGGGACAGGGAGCTCCTACGAGCAGTACTTC.

The gene calls are TRBV7-9 and TRBJ2-7; D gene ambiguous. The CDR3 extends over 13 amino acids. Trimming stripped 1 base from V and 4 bases from J, with 8 bases between. Germline V CDR1 and CDR2: SEHNR, FQNEAQ (reference sequence). In DNA, the CDR3 is TGTGCCAGCAGCTTAGGAGCCAGATACGAGCAGTACTTC. This encodes CASSLGARYEQYF. Looking up the rest from reference TRBV7-9 and TRBJ2-7 gives the full variable domain: DTGVSQNPRHKITKRGQNVTFRCDPISEHNRLYWYRQTLGQGPEFLTYFQNEAQLEKSRLLSDRFSAERPKGSFSTLEIQRTEQGDSAMYLCASSLGARYEQYFGPGTRLTVT.

This chain connects TRBV27 to TRBJ2-1; the D gene is possibly TRBD1 (5 bases). The V end was cut by 5 bases, the J end by 6 bases, with 14 bases between. CDR3 size: 14 residues. Germline V gives CDR1 MNHEY, CDR2 SMNVEV (reference sequence). CDR3 region: CASSLSTAINEQFF. The CDR3 DNA reads TGTGCCAGCAGTCTCTCGACAGCTATCAATGAGCAGTTCTTC.

This rearrangement joins TRBV20-1 to TRBJ1-1, with a possible D match to TRBD1 (6 bases). The CDR3 is made up of 14 amino acids. CDR1 DFQATT and CDR2 SNEGSKA come from the germline V gene (reference sequence). CDR3 sequence (DNA): TGCAGGGCACATTACAGGGTAGATGACACTGAAGCTTTCTTT. This codes for CRAHYRVDDTEAFF.

The chain links TRBV2 to TRBJ2-7, with 11 bases lining up with TRBD1. Germline V gives CDR1 SNHLY, CDR2 FYNNEI. The CDR3 runs 15 residues. The V gene end was trimmed by 7 bases and the J gene end by 2 bases; junction bases not matched to a gene: 7. CDR3 nucleotides: TGTGCCAGCAACCTCGGACAGGGGGCTACCTACGAGCAGTACTTC. Its translation: CASNLGQGATYEQYF.

The V and J genes are TRBV7-9 and TRBJ2-6, with unresolved D. Germline V gene sequence: CDR1 SEHNR, CDR2 FQNEAQ (reference sequence). Trimming took 5 bases from V and 4 from J, leaving 12 bases between them. The CDR3 is made up of 15 amino acids. This CDR3 is CASSAGPVGANVLTF. The DNA of the CDR3 is TGTGCCAGCAGCGCCGGTCCAGTGGGGGCCAACGTCCTGACTTTC. Full variable domain (outside the CDR3, taken from reference TRBV7-9 and TRBJ2-6): DTGVSQNPRHKITKRGQNVTFRCDPISEHNRLYWYRQTLGQGPEFLTYFQNEAQLEKSRLLSDRFSAERPKGSFSTLEIQRTEQGDSAMYLCASSAGPVGANVLTFGAGSRLTVL.